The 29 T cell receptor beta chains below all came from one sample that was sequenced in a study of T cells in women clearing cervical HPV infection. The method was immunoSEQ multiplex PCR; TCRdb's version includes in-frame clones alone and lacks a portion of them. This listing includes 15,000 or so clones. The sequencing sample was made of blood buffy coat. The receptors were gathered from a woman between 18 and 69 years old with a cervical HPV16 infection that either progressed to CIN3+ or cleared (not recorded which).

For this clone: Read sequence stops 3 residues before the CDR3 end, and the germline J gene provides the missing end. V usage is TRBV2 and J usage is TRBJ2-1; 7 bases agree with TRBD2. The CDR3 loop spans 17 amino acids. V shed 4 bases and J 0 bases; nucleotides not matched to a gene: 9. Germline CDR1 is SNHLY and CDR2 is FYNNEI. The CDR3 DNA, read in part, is TGTGCCAGCAGTGGGGTGGGCGGGGGAATCTCCTACAATGAG. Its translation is CASSGVGGGISYNE. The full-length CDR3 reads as CASSGVGGGISYNEQFF. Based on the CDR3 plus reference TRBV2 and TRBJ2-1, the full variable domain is EPEVTQTPSHQVTQMGQEVILRCVPISNHLYFYWYRQILGQKVEFLVSFYNNEISEKSEIFDDQFSVERPDGSNFTLKIRSTKLEDSAMYFCASSGVGGGISYNEQFFGPGTRLTVL.

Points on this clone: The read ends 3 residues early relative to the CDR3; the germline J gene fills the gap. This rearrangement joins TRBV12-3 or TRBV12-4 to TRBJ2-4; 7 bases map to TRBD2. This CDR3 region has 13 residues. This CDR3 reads CASSLGPERDQYF. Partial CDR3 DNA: TGTGCCAGCAGCCTTGGGCCCGAGCGGGAT.

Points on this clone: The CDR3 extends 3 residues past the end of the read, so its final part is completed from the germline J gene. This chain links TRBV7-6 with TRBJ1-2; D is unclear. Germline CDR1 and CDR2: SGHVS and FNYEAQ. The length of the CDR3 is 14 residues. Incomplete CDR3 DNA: TGTGCCAGCAGCTTAGCGCCGGTCTCCTACGAC. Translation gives CASSLAPVSYD. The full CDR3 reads CASSLAPVSYDYTF.

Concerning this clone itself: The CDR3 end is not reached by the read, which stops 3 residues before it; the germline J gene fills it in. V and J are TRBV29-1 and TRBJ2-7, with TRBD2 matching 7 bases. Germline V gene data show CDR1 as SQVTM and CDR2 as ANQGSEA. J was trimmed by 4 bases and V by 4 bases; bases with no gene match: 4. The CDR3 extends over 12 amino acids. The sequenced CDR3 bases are TGCAGCGTTGCGGGGGGAGGGTACGAG. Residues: CSVAGGGYE. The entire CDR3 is CSVAGGGYEQYF.

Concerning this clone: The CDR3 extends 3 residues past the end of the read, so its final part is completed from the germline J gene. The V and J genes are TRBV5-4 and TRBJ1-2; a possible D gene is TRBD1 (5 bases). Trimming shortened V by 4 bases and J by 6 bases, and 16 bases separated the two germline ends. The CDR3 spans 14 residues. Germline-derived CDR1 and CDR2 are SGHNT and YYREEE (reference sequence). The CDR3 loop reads CASSLPGGLNGYTF. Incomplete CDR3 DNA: TGTGCCAGCAGCCTCCCGGGGGGGTTGAATGGC.

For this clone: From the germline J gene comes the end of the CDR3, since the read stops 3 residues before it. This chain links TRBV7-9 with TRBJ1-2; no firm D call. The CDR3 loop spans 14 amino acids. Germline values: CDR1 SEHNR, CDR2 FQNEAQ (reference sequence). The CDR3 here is CASSWTTSTDTYTF. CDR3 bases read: TGTGCCAGCAGCTGGACTACTAGCACAGATACC. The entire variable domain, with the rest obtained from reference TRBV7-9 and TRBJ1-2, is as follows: DTGVSQNPRHKITKRGQNVTFRCDPISEHNRLYWYRQTLGQGPEFLTYFQNEAQLEKSRLLSDRFSAERPKGSFSTLEIQRTEQGDSAMYLCASSWTTSTDTYTFGSGTRLTVV.

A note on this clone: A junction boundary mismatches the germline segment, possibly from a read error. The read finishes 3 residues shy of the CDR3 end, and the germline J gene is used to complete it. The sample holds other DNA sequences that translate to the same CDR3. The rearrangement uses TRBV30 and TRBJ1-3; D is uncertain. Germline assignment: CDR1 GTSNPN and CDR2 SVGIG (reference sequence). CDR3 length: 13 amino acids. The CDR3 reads CAWSVGSGNTIYF. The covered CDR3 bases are TGTGCCTGGAGTGTAGGGTCTGGAAACACA.

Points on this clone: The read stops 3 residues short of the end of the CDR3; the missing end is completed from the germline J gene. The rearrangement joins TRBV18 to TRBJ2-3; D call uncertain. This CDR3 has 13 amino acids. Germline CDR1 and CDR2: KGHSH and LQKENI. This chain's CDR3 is CASSRSEQETQYF. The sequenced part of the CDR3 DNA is TGTGCCAGCTCACGGAGCGAACAAGAGACG. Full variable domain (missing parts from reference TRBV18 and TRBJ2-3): NAGVMQNPRHLVRRRGQEARLRCSPMKGHSHVYWYRQLPEEGLKFMVYLQKENIIDESGMPKERFSAEFPKEGPSILRIQQVVRGDSAAYFCASSRSEQETQYFGPGTRLTVL.

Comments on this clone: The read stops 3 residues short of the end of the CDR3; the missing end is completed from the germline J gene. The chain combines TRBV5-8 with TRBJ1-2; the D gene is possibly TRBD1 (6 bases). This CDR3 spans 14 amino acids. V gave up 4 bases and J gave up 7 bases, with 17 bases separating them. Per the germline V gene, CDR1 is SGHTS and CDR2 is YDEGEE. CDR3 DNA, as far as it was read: TGTGCCAGCAGCGGAGTGGGGGCGCCGGGTGGC. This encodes CASSGVGAPGG. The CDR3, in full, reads CASSGVGAPGGYTF.

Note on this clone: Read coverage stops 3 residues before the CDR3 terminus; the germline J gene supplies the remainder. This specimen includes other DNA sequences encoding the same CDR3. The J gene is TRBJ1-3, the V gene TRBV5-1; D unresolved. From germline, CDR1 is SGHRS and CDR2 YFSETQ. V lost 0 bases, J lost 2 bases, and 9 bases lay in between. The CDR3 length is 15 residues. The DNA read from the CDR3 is TGCGCCAGCAGCTTGGGAGACAAAACTGGAAACACC. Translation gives CASSLGDKTGNT. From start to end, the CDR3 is CASSLGDKTGNTIYF.

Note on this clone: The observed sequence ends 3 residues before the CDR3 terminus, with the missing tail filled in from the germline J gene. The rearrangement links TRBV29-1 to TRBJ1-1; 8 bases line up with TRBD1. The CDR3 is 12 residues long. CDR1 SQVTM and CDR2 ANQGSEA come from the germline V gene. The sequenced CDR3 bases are TGCAGCGCTGTTTTGCAAGGACAGGGA. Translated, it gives CSAVLQGQG. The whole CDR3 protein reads CSAVLQGQGAFF. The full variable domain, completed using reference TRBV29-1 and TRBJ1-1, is SAVISQKPSRDICQRGTSLTIQCQVDSQVTMMFWYRQQPGQSLTLIATANQGSEATYESGFVIDKFPISRPNLTFSTLTVSNMSPEDSSIYLCSAVLQGQGAFFGQGTRLTVV.

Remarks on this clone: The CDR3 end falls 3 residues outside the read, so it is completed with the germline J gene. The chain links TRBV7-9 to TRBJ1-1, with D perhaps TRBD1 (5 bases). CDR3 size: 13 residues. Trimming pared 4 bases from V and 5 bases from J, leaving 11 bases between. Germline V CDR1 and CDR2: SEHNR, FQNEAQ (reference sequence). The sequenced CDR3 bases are TGTGCCAGCAGCTCGGGGGAGCGGACTGAA. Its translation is CASSSGERTE. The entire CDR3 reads CASSSGERTEAFF.

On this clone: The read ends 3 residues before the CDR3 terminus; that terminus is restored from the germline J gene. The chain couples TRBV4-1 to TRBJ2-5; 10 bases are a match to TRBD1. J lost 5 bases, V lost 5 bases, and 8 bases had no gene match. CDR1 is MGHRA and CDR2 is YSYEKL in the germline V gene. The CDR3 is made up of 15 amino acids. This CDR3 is CASSSGTGEWETQYF. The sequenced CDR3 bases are TGCGCCAGCAGCTCCGGGACAGGGGAGTGGGAGACC.

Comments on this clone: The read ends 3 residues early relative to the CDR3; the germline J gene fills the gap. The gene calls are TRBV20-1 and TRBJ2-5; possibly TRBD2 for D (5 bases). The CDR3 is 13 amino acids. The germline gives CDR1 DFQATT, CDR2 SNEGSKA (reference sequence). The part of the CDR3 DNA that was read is TGCAGTGCTGTAAGGGCTAGCACAGATACC. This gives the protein CSAVRASTDT. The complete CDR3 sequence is CSAVRASTDTQYF.

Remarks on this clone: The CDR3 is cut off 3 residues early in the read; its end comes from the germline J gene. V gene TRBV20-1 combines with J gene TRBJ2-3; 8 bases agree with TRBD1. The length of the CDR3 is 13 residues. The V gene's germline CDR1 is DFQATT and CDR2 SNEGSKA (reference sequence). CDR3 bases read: TGCAGTGCTAGACCAGGGGGCGATCAGCCG. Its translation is CSARPGGDQP. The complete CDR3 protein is CSARPGGDQPQYF.

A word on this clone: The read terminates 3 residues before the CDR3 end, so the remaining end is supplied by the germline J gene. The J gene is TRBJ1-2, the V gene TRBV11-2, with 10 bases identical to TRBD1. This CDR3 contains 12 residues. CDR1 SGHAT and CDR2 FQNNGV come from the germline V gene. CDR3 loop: CASSRDRGGYTF. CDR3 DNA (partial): TGTGCCAGCAGCAGGGACAGGGGAGGC.

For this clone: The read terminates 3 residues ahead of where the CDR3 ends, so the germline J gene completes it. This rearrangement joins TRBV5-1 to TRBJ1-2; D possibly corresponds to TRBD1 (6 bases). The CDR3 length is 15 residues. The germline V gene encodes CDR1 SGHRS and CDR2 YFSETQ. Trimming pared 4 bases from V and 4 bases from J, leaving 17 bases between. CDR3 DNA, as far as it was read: TGCGCCAGCAGCCTCACCCCGGGACAAGGCTATGGC. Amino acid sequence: CASSLTPGQGYG. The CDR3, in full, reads CASSLTPGQGYGYTF.

The CDR3: CSARDEKRGTQGNEQFF. The covered CDR3 bases are TGCAGTGCTAGAGATGAGAAGCGGGGGACCCAGGGGAATGAG. This chain joins TRBV20-1 and TRBJ2-1, with TRBD2 matching over 8 bases. The read ends 3 residues early relative to the CDR3; the germline J gene fills the gap. CDR3 length: 17 amino acids. V was clipped by 0 bases and J by 7 bases; unmatched bases: 14. Germline V gene sequence: CDR1 DFQATT, CDR2 SNEGSKA (reference sequence).

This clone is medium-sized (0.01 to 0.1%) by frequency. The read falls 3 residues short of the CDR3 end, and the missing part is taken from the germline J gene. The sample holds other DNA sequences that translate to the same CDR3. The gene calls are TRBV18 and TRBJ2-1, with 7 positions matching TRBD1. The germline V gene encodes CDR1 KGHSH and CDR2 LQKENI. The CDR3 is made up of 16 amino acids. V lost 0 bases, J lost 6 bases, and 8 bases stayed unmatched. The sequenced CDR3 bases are TGTGCCAGCTCACCACCTTGGACAGGTCAGATCAATGAG. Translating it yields CASSPPWTGQINE. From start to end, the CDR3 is CASSPPWTGQINEQFF.

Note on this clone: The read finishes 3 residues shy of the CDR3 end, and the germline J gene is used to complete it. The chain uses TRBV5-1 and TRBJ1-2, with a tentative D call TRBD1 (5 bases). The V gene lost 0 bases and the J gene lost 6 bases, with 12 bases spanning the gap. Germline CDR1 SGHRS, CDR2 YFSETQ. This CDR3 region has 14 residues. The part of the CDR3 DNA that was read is TGCGCCAGCAGCTTGGGCGGGGGAAGGGATGGC. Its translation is CASSLGGGRDG. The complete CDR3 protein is CASSLGGGRDGYTF.

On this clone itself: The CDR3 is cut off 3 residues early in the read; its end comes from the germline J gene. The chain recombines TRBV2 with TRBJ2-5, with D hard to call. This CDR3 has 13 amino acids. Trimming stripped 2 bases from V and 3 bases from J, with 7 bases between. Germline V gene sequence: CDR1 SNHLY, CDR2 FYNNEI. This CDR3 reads CASSESRKETQYF. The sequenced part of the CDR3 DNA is TGTGCCAGCAGTGAATCCAGGAAAGAGACC. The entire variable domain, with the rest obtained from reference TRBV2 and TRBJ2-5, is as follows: EPEVTQTPSHQVTQMGQEVILRCVPISNHLYFYWYRQILGQKVEFLVSFYNNEISEKSEIFDDQFSVERPDGSNFTLKIRSTKLEDSAMYFCASSESRKETQYFGPGTRLLVL.

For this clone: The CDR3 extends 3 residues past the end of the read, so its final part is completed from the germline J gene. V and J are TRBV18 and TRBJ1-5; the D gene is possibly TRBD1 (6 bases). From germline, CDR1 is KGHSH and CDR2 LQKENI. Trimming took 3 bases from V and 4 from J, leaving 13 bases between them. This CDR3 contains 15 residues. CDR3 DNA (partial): TGTGCCAGCTCACCCGGGGAGGGGGGGAATCAGCCC. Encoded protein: CASSPGEGGNQP. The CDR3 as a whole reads CASSPGEGGNQPQHF.

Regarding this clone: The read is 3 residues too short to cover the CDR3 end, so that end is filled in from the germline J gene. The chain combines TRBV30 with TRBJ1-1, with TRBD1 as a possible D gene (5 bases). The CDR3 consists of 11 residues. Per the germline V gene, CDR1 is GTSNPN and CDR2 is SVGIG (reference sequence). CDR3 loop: CAWSVAGRAFF. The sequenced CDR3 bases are TGTGCCTGGAGTGTAGCGGGGCGG.

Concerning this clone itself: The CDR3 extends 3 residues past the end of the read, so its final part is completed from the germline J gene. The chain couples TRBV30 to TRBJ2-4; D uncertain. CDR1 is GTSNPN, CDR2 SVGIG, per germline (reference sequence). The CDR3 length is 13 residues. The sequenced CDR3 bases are TGTGCCTGGAGTGAGGCCAGTTTCTCTGGT. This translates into CAWSEASFSG. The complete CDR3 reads CAWSEASFSGQYF.

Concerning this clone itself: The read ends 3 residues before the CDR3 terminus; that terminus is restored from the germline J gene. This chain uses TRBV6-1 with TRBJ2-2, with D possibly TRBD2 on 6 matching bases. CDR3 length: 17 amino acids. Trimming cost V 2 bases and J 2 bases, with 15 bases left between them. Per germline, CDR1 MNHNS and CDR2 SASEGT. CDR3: CASSEPRDSRNTGELFF. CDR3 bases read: TGTGCCAGCAGTGAACCCCGGGACTCCAGAAACACCGGGGAG.

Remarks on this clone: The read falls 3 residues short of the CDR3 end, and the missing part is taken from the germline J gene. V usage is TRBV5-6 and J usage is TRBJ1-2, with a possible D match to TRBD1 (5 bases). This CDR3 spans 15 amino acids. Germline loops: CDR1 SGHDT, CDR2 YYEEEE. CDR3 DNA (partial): TGTGCCAGCAGCTTAGTTCAGGGCGATCAAGAGACC. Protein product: CASSLVQGDQET. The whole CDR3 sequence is CASSLVQGDQETYTF. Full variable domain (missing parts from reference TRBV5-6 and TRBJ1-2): DAGVTQSPTHLIKTRGQQVTLRCSPKSGHDTVSWYQQALGQGPQFIFQYYEEEERQRGNFPDRFSGHQFPNYSSELNVNALLLGDSALYLCASSLVQGDQETYTFGSGTRLTVV.

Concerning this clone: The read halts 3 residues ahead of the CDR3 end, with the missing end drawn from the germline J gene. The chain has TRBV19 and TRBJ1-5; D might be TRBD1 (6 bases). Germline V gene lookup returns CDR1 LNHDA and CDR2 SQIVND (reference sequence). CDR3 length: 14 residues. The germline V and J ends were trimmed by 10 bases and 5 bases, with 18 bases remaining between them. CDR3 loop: CATTGRGGDQPQHF. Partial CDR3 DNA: TGTGCCACCACCGGAAGGGGGGGCGATCAGCCC.

The sequenced part of the CDR3 DNA is TGTGCCAGCAGCTATCCGGGACTAGCGGCCTACGAG. It translates to CASSYPGLAAYE. The entire CDR3 reads CASSYPGLAAYEQYF. The chain links TRBV13 to TRBJ2-7, with 11 positions matching TRBD2. The read gets to within 3 residues of the CDR3 end, and the germline J gene fills in the rest. Germline CDR1 reads PRHDT; CDR2 reads FYEKMQ (reference sequence). V lost 4 bases to trimming and J lost 2 bases; unmatched junction nucleotides: 4. This CDR3 comprises 15 residues.

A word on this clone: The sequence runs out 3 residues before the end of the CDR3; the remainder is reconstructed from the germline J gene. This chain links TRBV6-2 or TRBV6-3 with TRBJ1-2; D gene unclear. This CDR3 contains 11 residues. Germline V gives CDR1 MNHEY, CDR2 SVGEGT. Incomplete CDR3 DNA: TGTGCCAGCAGTTACCATAACAGC. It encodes CASSYHNS. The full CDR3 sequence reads CASSYHNSYTF.